The entry that follows covers one T cell receptor (beta chain) sequence. The antigen remains unidentified. The source of the sample is a study of T cell responses to AZD1222 COVID-19 vaccine. Broader study findings: Of the AZD1222 recipients, only 5 or 6 were seropositive at baseline. Along spike, vaccine-associated CD4 TCRs were found throughout, with dominance at 160-218 and 743-854.

Investigators merged groups given second doses at roughly 4 or roughly 12 weeks. Looked up from germline, CDR1 is MNHEY and CDR2 is SMNVEV (reference sequence). The CDR3 is made up of 14 amino acids. V trimming: 2 bases; J trimming: 7 bases; junction bases outside the gene matches: 2. Some clones are missing from TCRdb's copy, which holds only in-frame ones; the method was immunoSEQ multiplex PCR. Counted here are 100,000 or so clones, 70% to 90% occurring once; the ten biggest clones make up about 9.4%. The sequence was obtained from an adult who received the AZD1222 COVID-19 vaccine. The chain combines TRBV27 with TRBJ2-1; 10 bases are a match to TRBD2. The sample here was peripheral blood, taken 28 days after the second AZD1222 dose. The DNA of the CDR3 is TGTGCCAGCAGTTTACTAGCGGGAGTGAATGAGCAGTTCTTC. Amino acids: CASSLLAGVNEQFF.